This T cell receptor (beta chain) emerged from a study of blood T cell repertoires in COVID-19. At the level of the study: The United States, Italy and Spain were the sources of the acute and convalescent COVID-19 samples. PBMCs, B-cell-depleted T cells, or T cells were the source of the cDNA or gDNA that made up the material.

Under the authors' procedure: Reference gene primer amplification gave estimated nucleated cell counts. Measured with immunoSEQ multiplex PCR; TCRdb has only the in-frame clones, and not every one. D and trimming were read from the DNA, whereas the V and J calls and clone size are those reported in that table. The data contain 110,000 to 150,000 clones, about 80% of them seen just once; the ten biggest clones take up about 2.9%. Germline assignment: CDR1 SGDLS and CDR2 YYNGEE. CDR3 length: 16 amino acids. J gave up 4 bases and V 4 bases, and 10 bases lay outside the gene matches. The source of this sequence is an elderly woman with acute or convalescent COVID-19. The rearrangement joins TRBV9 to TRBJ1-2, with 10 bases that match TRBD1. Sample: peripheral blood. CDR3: CASSRDRGRAFYGYTF. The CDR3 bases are TGTGCCAGCAGCCGGGACAGGGGTAGAGCATTCTATGGCTACACCTTC. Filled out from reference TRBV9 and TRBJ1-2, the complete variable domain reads DSGVTQTPKHLITATGQRVTLRCSPRSGDLSVYWYQQSLDQGLQFLIQYYNGEERAKGNILERFSAQQFPDLHSELNLSSLELGDSALYFCASSRDRGRAFYGYTFGSGTRLTVV.